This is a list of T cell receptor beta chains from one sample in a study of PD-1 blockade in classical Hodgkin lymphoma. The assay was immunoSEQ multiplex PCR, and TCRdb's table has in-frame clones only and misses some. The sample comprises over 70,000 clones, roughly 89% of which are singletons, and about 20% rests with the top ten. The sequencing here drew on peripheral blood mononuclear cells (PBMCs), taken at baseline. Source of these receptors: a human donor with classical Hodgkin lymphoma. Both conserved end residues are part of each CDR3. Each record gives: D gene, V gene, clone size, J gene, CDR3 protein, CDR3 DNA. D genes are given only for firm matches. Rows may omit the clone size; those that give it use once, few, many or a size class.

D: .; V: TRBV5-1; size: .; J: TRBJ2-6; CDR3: CASSSTGSVSSGANVLTF; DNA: TGCGCCAGCAGCTCGACAGGATCGGTCTCCTCTGGGGCCAACGTCCTGACTTTC
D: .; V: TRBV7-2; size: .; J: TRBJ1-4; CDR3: CASSLDVREKLFF; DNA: TGTGCCAGCAGCTTAGATGTTCGGGAAAAACTGTTTTTT
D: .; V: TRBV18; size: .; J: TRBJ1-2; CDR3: CASSPPLQGYGYTF; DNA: TGTGCCAGCTCACCACCATTACAGGGCTATGGCTACACCTTC
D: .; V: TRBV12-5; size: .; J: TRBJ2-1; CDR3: CASGLVGTDNEQFF; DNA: TGTGCTAGTGGTTTGGTCGGGACCGACAATGAGCAGTTCTTC
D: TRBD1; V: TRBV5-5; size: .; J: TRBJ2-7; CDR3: CASSLTTGQQYEQYF; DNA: TGTGCCAGCAGCCTAACGACGGGACAGCAATACGAGCAGTACTTC
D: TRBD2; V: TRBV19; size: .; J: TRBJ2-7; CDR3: CASSPIGEILAGGENEQYF; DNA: TGTGCCAGTAGTCCCATAGGGGAAATACTAGCGGGAGGTGAAAACGAGCAGTACTTC
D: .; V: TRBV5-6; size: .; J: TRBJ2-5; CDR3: CASSLIFPTDQETQYF; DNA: TGTGCCAGCAGCTTGATCTTCCCGACAGACCAAGAGACCCAGTACTTC
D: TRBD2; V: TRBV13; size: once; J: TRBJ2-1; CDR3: CASSFGPLAGGYNEQFF; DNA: TGTGCCAGCAGCTTTGGCCCTCTAGCGGGAGGGTACAATGAGCAGTTCTTC
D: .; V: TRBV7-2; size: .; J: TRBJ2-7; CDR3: CASSLSHRPKYEQYF; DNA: TGTGCCAGCAGCTTATCCCACAGACCCAAATACGAGCAGTACTTC
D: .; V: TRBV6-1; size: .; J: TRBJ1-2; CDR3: CASSVAGEGLGYTF; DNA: TGTGCCAGCAGTGTCGCAGGGGAGGGGTTAGGCTACACCTTC
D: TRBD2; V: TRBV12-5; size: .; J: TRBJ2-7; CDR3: CASGSRTSGIYEQYF; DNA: TGTGCTAGTGGTTCCAGGACTAGCGGGATCTACGAGCAGTACTTC
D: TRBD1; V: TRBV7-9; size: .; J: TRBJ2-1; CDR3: CASSLVGTVRDEQFF; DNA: TGTGCCAGCAGCTTAGTGGGGACAGTGCGGGATGAGCAGTTCTTC
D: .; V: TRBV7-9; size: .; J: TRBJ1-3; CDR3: CASSLPNPGGVIYF; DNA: TGTGCCAGCAGCTTACCAAACCCCGGGGGAGTCATATATTTT
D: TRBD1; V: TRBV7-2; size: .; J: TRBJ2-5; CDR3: CASSLAGGGETQYF; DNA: TGTGCCAGCAGCTTAGCAGGGGGCGGCGAGACCCAGTACTTC